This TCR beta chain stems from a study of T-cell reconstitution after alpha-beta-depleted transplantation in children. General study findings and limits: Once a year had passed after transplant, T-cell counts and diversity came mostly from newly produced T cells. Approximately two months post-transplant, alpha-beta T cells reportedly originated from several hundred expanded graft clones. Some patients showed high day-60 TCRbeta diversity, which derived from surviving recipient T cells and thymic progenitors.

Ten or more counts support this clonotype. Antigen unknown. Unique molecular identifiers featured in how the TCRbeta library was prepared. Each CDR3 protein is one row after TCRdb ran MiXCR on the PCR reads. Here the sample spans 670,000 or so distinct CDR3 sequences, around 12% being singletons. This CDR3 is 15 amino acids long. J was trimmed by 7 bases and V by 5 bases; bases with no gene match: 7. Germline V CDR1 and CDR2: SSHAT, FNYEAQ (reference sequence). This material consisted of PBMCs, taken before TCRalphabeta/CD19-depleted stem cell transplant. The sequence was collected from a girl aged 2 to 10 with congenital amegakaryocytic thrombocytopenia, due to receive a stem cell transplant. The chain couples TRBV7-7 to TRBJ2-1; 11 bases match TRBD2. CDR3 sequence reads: CASSPVVAGGNEQFF. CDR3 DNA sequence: TGTGCCAGCAGCCCGGTTGTAGCGGGAGGGAATGAGCAGTTCTTC.